These T cell receptor beta chains were read from a single sample in a study of graft-versus-host responses after intestinal transplantation. Sequencing was performed with immunoSEQ multiplex PCR; in TCRdb, only in-frame clones are kept and a portion is missing. The sample lists around 97,000 clones, 85% to 95% seen once, with 5% to 6.5% in the top ten. These receptors are not linked to any known antigen. Sample: unstimulated CD8+ T cells sorted from spleen or lymph node cells, taken before intestinal transplant. These receptors were taken from a human donor who received an intestinal transplant. CDR3s include the opening cysteine and the closing phenylalanine or tryptophan. The D gene is left open where the match is weak. Only part of the rows carry a size: once, few, many, or a class if the clone is expanded.

TRBJ2-1 TRBD2 TRBV5-1 . TGCGCCAGCAGCGTTTACCCTAGCGGGATGTATGAGCAGTTCTTC CASSVYPSGMYEQFF
TRBJ2-2 . TRBV7-2 . TGTGCCAGCAAGCGGCCCTCTACGAACACCGGGGAGCTGTTTTTT CASKRPSTNTGELFF
TRBJ1-1 . TRBV4-2 . TGTGCCAGCAGCCGCGGGGCGTCCACTGAAGCTTTCTTT CASSRGASTEAFF
TRBJ2-1 TRBD2 TRBV7-9 . TGTGCCAGCAGCCCAGGCGCGGGGGCCTACAATGAGCAGTTCTTC CASSPGAGAYNEQFF
TRBJ2-7 TRBD1 TRBV4-2 . TGTGCCAGCAGCCCTACAACGGACAGGTACTACGAGCAGTACTTC CASSPTTDRYYEQYF
TRBJ1-2 TRBD1 TRBV2 . TGTGCCAGCAGAACTGGACAGGGTCCGGGCGGCTACACCTTC CASRTGQGPGGYTF
TRBJ2-5 TRBD2 TRBV5-4 . TGTGCCAGCAGCTTGGCTTGGACTAGCGGTCAAGAGACCCAGTACTTC CASSLAWTSGQETQYF
TRBJ1-1 . TRBV5-1 . TGCGCCAGCAGCTTGCTCGTTGCGGGGAACACTGAAGCTTTCTTT CASSLLVAGNTEAFF
TRBJ1-1 . TRBV4-1 . TGCGCCAGCAGCCATGCGGTCGGACGGGCAGGGACTGAAGCTTTCTTT CASSHAVGRAGTEAFF
TRBJ2-7 TRBD2 TRBV12-5 . TGTGCTAGTGGTTTCGGTCTTAGCGGGGGCCACTACGAGCAGTACTTC CASGFGLSGGHYEQYF
TRBJ1-1 . TRBV21-1 . TGTGCCAGCAGCCCCTCTCTGGAGGGGAAGACTGAAGCTTTCTTT CASSPSLEGKTEAFF
TRBJ2-7 . TRBV29-1 . TGCAGTACGTTTACTTGTAGGGACACCCCCTACGAGCAGTACTTC CSTFTCRDTPYEQYF
TRBJ2-7 . TRBV21-1 . TGTGCCAGCAGCAACGGACAGGATGGCGGGTACGAGCAGTACTTC CASSNGQDGGYEQYF
TRBJ2-1 . TRBV7-9 . TGTGCCAGCACCTCCCCCCTTTTTGGCCAGCGCCGAGGGAATGAGCAGTTCTTC CASTSPLFGQRRGNEQFF
TRBJ2-3 . TRBV30 . TGTGCCTGTCTCGGAGGATTGGCAGATACGCAGTATTTT CACLGGLADTQYF
TRBJ1-5 . TRBV6-1 few TGTGCCAGCAGTGACCCCCCCTCCGGGACACACTACAATCAGCCCCAGCATTTT CASSDPPSGTHYNQPQHF
TRBJ2-7 . TRBV19 . TGTGCCAGTACCGCAGGGGACGGTTACGAGCAGTACTTC CASTAGDGYEQYF
TRBJ2-5 . TRBV28 . TGTGCCAGCACCCGCCCCCCAGGGAGTCTAAGTGAAGAGACCCAGTACTTC CASTRPPGSLSEETQYF
TRBJ2-1 TRBD2 TRBV28 . TGTGCCAGCAGTTTGGGGGCGGGACTAGCGGGTACCTATGAGCAGTTCTTC CASSLGAGLAGTYEQFF
TRBJ2-1 . TRBV11-2 . TGTGCCAGCAGCTTAGTAGGGGCCCGCGGAAGCTCCTACAATGAGCAGTTCTTC CASSLVGARGSSYNEQFF
TRBJ2-1 TRBD2 TRBV4-1 . TGCGCCAGCAGCTCCCGACTAGCGGGCATACCTTCCTACAATGAGCAGTTCTTC CASSSRLAGIPSYNEQFF
TRBJ2-2 TRBD1 TRBV2 . TGTGCCAGCACGTTTGGGGACAGAGAAACCGGGGAGCTGTTTTTT CASTFGDRETGELFF
TRBJ1-6 . TRBV9 . TGTGCCAGCAGCGCCACTAATAATTCACCCCTCCACTTT CASSATNNSPLHF
TRBJ1-2 TRBD1 TRBV9 . TGTGCCAGCAGCGCCCCCCGGACAGGTCCCACATATGGCTACACCTTC CASSAPRTGPTYGYTF
TRBJ1-6 . TRBV11-2 . TGTGCCAGCAGCTTAGGCGGGGGGGGTAATTCACCCCTCCACTTT CASSLGGGGNSPLHF
TRBJ2-5 . TRBV7-2 once TGTGCCAGCAGCTTAGAGACAGCTGAGACCCAGTACTTC CASSLETAETQYF
TRBJ2-1 . TRBV5-4 . TGTGCCAGCAGCTTAAACAATGAGCAGTTCTTC CASSLNNEQFF
TRBJ2-1 TRBD2 TRBV15 . TGTGCCACCAGCGGAAGTTGGGAGCTGGGGGAGGGAGCAAATGAGCAGTTCTTC CATSGSWELGEGANEQFF
TRBJ1-6 . TRBV5-6 . TGTGCCAGCAGCCGTGAGGGCAGGGGTAATTCACCCCTCCACTTT CASSREGRGNSPLHF
TRBJ1-5 . TRBV28 . TGTGCCAGCAGGCTAGGGGGGTTGGGCAATCAGCCCCAGCATTTT CASRLGGLGNQPQHF
TRBJ1-4 TRBD1 TRBV9 . TGTGCCAGCAGCGGACGACAGGGCGCAACTAATGAAAAACTGTTTTTT CASSGRQGATNEKLFF
TRBJ1-4 . TRBV6-4 . TGTGCCAGTAGTGCCGGAGCCAATGAAAAACTGTTTTTT CASSAGANEKLFF
TRBJ2-7 . TRBV7-9 . TGTGCCAGCAGCCATCCGCCAGGGGCGACCTACGAGCAGTACTTC CASSHPPGATYEQYF
TRBJ2-1 TRBD2 TRBV7-6 . TGTGCCAGCAGCTTAGTCGGGGGGACTCAAGAGCAGTTCTTC CASSLVGGTQEQFF
TRBJ2-1 TRBD1 TRBV27 . TGTGCCAGCAGGTTAGGACAGGGATCCTACAATGAGCAGTTCTTC CASRLGQGSYNEQFF
TRBJ2-3 TRBD2 TRBV27 . TGTGCCAGCAGCTCGACCGGGACTAGCATCCCAGATACGCAGTATTTT CASSSTGTSIPDTQYF
TRBJ2-3 . TRBV15 . TGTGCCACCAGCAGCGAGCGGAGAAGCACAGATACGCAGTATTTT CATSSERRSTDTQYF
TRBJ1-1 . TRBV6-5 . TGTGCCAGCAGCTTGACCGGCATGAACACTGAAGCTTTCTTT CASSLTGMNTEAFF
TRBJ1-1 . TRBV20-1 . TGCAGTGCCCACAGGGTACCTGAAGCTTTCTTT CSAHRVPEAFF
TRBJ1-3 . TRBV6-6 . TGTGCCAGCGGCTCTGGAAACACCATATATTTT CASGSGNTIYF
TRBJ1-1 . TRBV6-6 . TGTGCCAGCCTTTGGGGGCCGAACACTGAAGCTTTCTTT CASLWGPNTEAFF
TRBJ2-5 TRBD2 TRBV10-2 . TGCGCCACCACGACTAGCGGGGGCCCGCAAGAGACCCAGTACTTC CATTTSGGPQETQYF
TRBJ2-7 TRBD2 TRBV7-3 . TGTGCCAGCAGCCTCACCGGGGGGACCTACGAGCAGTACTTC CASSLTGGTYEQYF
TRBJ2-1 . TRBV28 . TGTGCCAGCAGTTTGTTAGCAGGGACAAACTACAATGAGCAGTTCTTC CASSLLAGTNYNEQFF
TRBJ2-1 . TRBV7-3 . TGTGCCAGCAGCTTAGATTGGATCGGGTCCAATGAGCAGTTCTTC CASSLDWIGSNEQFF
TRBJ1-5 . TRBV5-6 . TGTGCCAGCAGCTTGAGGGGTTCTGGCAGCTCCCATCAGCCCCAGCATTTT CASSLRGSGSSHQPQHF
TRBJ1-6 . TRBV2 . TGTGCCAGCAACGGGGAAGACGGGACCAATTCACCCCTCCACTTT CASNGEDGTNSPLHF
TRBJ1-1 . TRBV10-3 few TGTGCCACCAAGTTGGCCAAGAGGAACACTGAAGCTTTCTTT CATKLAKRNTEAFF
TRBJ2-5 . TRBV29-1 . TGCAGCGAGCTAACTGACCAAGAGACCCAGTACTTC CSELTDQETQYF
TRBJ2-1 TRBD2 TRBV2 . TGTGCCAGCAGTGATCTACGGGGGGGCACCCCCTACAATGAGCAGTTCTTC CASSDLRGGTPYNEQFF
TRBJ2-7 . TRBV19 . TGTGCCAGTAGTATGACCGGGCCTCTGGACGAGCAGTACTTC CASSMTGPLDEQYF
TRBJ2-1 . TRBV9 . TGTGCCAGCAGCGTTTGGGCTTCTTACAATGAGCAGTTCTTC CASSVWASYNEQFF
TRBJ1-2 . TRBV7-9 . TGTGCCAGCAGCCTCCGGAGGTCCCCCAGGAATGGCTACACCTTC CASSLRRSPRNGYTF
TRBJ2-7 . TRBV30 . TGTGCCTGGGTGGATGGCTCTCGCTCCTACGAGCAGTACTTC CAWVDGSRSYEQYF
TRBJ2-6 . TRBV7-6 . TGTGCCAGCAGCTCTACAGGTTTTACTTCTGGGGCCAACGTCCTGACTTTC CASSSTGFTSGANVLTF
TRBJ2-2 TRBD1 TRBV5-6 . TGTGCCAGCAGCTTGGGACAGGGGGCAACCGGGGAGCTGTTTTTT CASSLGQGATGELFF
TRBJ2-2 TRBD2 TRBV27 . TGTGCCAGCAGGGGGCTAGCGGGGCCTAAGGGGGAGCTGTTTTTT CASRGLAGPKGELFF
TRBJ2-7 . TRBV28 . TGTGCCAGCAGTTTATTTTGGACAGTTTACGAGCAGTACTTC CASSLFWTVYEQYF
TRBJ1-6 . TRBV28 . TGTGCCAGCAGTTTATCCGGGTTGGATTCACCCCTCCACTTT CASSLSGLDSPLHF